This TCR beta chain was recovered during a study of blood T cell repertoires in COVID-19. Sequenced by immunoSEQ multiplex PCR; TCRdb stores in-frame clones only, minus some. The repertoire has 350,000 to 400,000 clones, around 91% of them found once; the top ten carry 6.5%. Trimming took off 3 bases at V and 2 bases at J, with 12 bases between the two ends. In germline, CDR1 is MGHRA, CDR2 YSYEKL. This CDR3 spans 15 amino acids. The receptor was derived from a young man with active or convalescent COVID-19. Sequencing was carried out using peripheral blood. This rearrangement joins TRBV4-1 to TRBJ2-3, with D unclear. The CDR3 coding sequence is TGCGCCAGCAGCCAGACACAATTAGACACAGATACGCAGTATTTT. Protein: CASSQTQLDTDTQYF.